This entry is about one TCR beta chain. Original analysis: Using reference gene primer amplification, nucleated cell counts were estimated. Using immunoSEQ multiplex PCR, the repertoire was profiled, and TCRdb retains in-frame clones only, with some absent. V, J and clone size are those of that table, while D and trimming were read from the DNA. In the table there are fewer than 250,000 clones, 70% to 90% of which are singletons. The germline CDR1 and CDR2 sequences are PRHDT and FYEKMQ (reference sequence). This CDR3 has 16 amino acids. The V and J ends lost 5 bases and 2 bases, in that order; junction bases with no gene match: 8. These data originate in a study of blood T cell repertoires in COVID-19. The overall study: COVID-19 samples collected from the United States, Italy and Spain covered acute and convalescent phases. The cDNA or gDNA used as material had been derived from T cells, B-cell-depleted T cells, or PBMCs.

The TCR originated in a man aged 40-49 years with acute or convalescent COVID-19. The specimen was peripheral blood. The rearrangement uses TRBV13 and TRBJ2-5, with 10 bases aligning to TRBD1. The CDR3 here is CASSPDRGEKQETQYF. CDR3 DNA sequence: TGTGCCAGCAGCCCGGACAGGGGGGAAAAGCAAGAGACCCAGTACTTC.